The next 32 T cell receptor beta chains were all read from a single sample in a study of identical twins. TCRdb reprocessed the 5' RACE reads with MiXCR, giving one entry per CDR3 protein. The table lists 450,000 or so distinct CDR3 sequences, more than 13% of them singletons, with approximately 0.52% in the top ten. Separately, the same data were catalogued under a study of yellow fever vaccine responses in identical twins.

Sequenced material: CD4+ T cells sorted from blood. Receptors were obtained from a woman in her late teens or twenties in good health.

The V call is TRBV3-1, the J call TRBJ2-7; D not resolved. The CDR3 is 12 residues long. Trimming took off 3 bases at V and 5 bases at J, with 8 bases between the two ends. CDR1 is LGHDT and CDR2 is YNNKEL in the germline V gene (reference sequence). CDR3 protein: CASSHQLNEQYF. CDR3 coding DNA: TGTGCCAGCAGCCACCAACTAAACGAGCAGTACTTC.

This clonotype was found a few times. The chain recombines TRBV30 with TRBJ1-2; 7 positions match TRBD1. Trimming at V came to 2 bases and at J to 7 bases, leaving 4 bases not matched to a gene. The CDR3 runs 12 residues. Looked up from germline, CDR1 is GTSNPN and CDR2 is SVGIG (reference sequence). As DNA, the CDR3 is TGTGCCTGGAGTCGGGACAGCGCTGGCTACACCTTC. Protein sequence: CAWSRDSAGYTF. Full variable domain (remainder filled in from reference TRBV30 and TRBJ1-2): SQTIHQWPATLVQPVGSPLSLECTVEGTSNPNLYWYRQAAGRGLQLLFYSVGIGQISSEVPQNLSASRPQDRQFILSSKKLLLSDSGFYLCAWSRDSAGYTFGSGTRLTVV.

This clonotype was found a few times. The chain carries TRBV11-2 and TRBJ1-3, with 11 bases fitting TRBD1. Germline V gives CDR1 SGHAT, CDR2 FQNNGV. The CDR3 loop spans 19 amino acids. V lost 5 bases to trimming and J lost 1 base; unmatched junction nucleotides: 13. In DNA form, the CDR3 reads TGTGCCAGCAGCGCCCAGATATGGGACAGGGGGTTTTCTGGAAACACCATATATTTT. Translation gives CASSAQIWDRGFSGNTIYF.

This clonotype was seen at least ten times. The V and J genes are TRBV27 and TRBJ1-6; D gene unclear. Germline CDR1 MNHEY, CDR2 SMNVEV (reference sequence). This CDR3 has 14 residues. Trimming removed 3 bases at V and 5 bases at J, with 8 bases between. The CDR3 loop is CASSFWGDNSPLHF. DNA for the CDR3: TGTGCCAGCAGTTTCTGGGGAGATAATTCACCCCTCCACTTT.

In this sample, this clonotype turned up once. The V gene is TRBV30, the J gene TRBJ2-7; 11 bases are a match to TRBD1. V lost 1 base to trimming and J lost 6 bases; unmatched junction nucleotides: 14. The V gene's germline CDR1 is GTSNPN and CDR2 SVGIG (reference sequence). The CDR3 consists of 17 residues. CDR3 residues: CAWSGRTGGAQFTEQYF. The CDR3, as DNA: TGTGCCTGGAGTGGCCGGACAGGGGGCGCCCAATTCACCGAGCAGTACTTC.

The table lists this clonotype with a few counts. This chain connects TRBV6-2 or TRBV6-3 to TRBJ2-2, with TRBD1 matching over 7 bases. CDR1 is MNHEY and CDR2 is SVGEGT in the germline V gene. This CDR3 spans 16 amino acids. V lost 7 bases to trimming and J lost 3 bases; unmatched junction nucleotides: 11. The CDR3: CASTLRGGLHTGELFF. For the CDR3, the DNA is TGTGCCAGCACATTACGAGGGGGCCTCCACACCGGGGAGCTGTTTTTT.

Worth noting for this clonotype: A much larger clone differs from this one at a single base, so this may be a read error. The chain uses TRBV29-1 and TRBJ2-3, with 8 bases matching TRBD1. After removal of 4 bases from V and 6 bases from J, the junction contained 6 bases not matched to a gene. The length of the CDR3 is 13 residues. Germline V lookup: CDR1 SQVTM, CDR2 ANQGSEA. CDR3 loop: CSVAGRGLDTQYF. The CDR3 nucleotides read TGCAGCGTTGCCGGCAGGGGGCTGGATACGCAGTATTTT.

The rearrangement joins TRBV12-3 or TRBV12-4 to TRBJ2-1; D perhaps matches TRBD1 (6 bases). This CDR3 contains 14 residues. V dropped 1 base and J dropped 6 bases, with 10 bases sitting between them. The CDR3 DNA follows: TGTGCCAGCAGTTTAGATGGACAGCCCAATGAGCAGTTCTTC. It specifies CASSLDGQPNEQFF.

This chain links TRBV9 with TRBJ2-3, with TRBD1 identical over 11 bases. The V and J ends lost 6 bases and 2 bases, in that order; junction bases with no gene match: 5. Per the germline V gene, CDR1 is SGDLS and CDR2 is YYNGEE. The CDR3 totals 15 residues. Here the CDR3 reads CASTRTGGITDTQYF. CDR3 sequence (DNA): TGTGCCAGCACAAGGACAGGGGGCATCACAGATACGCAGTATTTT.

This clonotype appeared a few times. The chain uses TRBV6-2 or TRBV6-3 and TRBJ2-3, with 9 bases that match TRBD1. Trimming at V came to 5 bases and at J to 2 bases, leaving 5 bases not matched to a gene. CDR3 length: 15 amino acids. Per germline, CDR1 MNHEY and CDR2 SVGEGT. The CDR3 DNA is TGTGCCAGCAGTACCGACAGGGGGTACACAGATACGCAGTATTTT. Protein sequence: CASSTDRGYTDTQYF.

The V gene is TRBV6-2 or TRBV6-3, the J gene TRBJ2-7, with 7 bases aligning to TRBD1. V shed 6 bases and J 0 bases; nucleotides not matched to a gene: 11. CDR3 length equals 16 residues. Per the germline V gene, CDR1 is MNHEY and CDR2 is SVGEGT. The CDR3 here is CASRIPPGQNSYEQYF. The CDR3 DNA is TGTGCCAGCAGGATCCCTCCGGGACAGAACTCCTACGAGCAGTACTTC.

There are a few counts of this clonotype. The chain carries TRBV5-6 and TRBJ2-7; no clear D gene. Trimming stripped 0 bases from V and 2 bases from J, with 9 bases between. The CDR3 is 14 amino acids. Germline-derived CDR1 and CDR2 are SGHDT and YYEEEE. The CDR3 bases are TGTGCCAGCAGCTTGGTTACGAAAACCTACGAGCAGTACTTC. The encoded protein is CASSLVTKTYEQYF.

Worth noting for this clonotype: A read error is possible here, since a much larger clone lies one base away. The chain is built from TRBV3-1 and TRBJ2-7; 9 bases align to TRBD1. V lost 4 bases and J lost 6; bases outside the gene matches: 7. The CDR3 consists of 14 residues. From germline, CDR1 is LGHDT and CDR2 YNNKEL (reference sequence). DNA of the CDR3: TGTGCCAGCAGCCCCCTTTCGGACAGGGGCGAGCAGTACTTC. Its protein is CASSPLSDRGEQYF.

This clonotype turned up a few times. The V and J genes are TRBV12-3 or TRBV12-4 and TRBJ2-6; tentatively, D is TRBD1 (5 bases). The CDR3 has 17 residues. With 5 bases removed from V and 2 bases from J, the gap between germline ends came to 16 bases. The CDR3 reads CASSPDRISPGANVLTF. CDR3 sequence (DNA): TGTGCCAGCAGTCCCGACAGAATCTCCCCTGGGGCCAACGTCCTGACTTTC.

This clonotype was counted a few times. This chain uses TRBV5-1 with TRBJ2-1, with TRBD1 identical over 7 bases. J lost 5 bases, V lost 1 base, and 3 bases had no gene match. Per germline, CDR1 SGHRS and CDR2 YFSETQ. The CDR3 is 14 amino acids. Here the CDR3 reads CASSLRTGNNEQFF. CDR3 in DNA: TGCGCCAGCAGCTTGCGGACAGGTAACAATGAGCAGTTCTTC.

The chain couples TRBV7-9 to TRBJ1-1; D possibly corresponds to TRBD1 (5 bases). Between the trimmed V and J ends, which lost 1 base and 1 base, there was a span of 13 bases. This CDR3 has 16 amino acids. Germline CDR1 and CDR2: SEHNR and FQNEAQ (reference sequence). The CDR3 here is CASSLGGGRPNTEAFF. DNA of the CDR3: TGTGCCAGCAGCTTAGGGGGGGGACGGCCGAACACTGAAGCTTTCTTT.

CDR3 region: CSARIAGVRNIQYF. The CDR3 nucleotides are TGCAGTGCTAGAATAGCGGGAGTTAGAAACATTCAGTACTTC. The chain recombines TRBV20-1 with TRBJ2-4, with 9 bases fitting TRBD2. V trimming: 2 bases; J trimming: 6 bases; junction bases outside the gene matches: 5. Germline CDR1 is DFQATT and CDR2 is SNEGSKA (reference sequence). The length of the CDR3 is 14 residues.

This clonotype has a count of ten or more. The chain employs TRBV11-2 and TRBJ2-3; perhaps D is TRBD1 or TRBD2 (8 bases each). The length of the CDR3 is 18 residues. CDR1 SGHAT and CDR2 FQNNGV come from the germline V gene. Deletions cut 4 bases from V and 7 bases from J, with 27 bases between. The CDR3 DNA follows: TGTGCCAGCAGCTCACGCCGAGGACAGGGTAGCGGGACTTATACGCAGTATTTT. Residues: CASSSRRGQGSGTYTQYF.

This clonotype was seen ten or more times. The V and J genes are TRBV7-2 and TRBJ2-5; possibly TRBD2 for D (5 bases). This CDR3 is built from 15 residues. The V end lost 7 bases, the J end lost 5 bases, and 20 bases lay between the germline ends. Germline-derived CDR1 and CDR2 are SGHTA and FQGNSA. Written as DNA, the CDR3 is TGTGCCAGCACCCTAAGCGGAAGGGATGGGGAGACCCAGTACTTC. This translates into CASTLSGRDGETQYF.

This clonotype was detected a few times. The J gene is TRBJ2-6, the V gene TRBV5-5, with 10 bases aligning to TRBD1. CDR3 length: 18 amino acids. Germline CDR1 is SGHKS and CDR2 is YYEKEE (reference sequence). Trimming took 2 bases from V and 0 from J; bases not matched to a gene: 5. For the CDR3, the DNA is TGTGCCAGCAGCTTCATGGGACAGGGGTCCTCTGGGGCCAACGTCCTGACTTTC. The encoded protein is CASSFMGQGSSGANVLTF.

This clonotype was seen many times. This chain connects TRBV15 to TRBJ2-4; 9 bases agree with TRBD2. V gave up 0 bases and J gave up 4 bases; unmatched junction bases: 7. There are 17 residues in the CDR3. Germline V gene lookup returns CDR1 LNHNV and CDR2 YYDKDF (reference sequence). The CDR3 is CATSREGASGTKNIQYF. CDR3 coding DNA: TGTGCCACCAGCAGAGAGGGGGCTAGCGGGACTAAAAACATTCAGTACTTC.

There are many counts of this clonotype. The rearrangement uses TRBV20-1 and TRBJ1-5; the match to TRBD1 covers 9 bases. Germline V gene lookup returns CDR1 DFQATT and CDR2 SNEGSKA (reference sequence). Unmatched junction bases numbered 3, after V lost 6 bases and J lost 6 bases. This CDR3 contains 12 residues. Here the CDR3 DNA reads TGCAGTGCAGGGACAGGGACTCAGCCCCAGCATTTT. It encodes CSAGTGTQPQHF.

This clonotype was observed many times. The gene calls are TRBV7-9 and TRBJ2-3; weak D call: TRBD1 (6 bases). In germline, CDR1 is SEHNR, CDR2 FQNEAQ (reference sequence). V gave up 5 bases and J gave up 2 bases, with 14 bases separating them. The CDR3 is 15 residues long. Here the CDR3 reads CASSPGQIYTDTQYF. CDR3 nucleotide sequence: TGTGCCAGCAGCCCCGGACAGATATACACAGATACGCAGTATTTT.

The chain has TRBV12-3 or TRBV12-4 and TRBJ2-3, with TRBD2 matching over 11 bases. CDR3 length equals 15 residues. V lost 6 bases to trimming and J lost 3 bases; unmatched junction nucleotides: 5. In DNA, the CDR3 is TGTGCCAGCAGCCCGGGACTAGCGGAAACAGATACGCAGTATTTT. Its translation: CASSPGLAETDTQYF.

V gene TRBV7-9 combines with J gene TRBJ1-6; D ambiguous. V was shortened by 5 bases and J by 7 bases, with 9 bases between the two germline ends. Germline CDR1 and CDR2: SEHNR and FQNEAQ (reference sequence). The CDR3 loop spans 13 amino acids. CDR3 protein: CASSAGWNSPLHF. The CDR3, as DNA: TGTGCCAGCAGCGCGGGGTGGAATTCACCCCTCCACTTT.

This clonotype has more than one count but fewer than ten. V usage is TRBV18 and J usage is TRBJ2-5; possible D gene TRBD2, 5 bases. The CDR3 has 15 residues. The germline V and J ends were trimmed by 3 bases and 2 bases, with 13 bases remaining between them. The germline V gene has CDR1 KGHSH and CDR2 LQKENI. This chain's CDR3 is CASSPWAGGQETQYF. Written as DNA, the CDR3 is TGTGCCAGCTCACCCTGGGCCGGAGGACAAGAGACCCAGTACTTC.

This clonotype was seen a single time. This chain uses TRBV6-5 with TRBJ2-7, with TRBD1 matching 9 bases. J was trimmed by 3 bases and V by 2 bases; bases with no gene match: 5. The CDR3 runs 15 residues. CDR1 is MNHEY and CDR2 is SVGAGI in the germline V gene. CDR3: CASSYQPGQGYEQYF. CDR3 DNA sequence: TGTGCCAGCAGTTACCAACCGGGACAGGGCTACGAGCAGTACTTC.

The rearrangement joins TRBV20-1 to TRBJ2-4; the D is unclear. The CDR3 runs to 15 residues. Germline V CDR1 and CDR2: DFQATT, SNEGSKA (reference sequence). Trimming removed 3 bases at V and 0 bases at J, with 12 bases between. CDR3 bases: TGCAGTGCTAGCGCCGGCGCAAAAGCCAAAAACATTCAGTACTTC. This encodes CSASAGAKAKNIQYF.

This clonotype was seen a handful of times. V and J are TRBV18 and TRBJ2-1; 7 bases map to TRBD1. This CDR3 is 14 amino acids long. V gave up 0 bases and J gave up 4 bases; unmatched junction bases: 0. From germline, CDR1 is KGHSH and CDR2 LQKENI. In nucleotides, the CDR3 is TGTGCCAGCTCACCACCGGGACAGTACAATGAGCAGTTCTTC. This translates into CASSPPGQYNEQFF.

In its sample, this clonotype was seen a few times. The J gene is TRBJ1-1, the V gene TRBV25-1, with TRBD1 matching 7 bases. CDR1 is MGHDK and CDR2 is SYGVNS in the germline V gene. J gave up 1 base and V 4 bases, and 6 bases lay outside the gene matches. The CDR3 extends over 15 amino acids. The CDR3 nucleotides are TGTGCCAGCAGTGGGAACAGGGGCCGGAACACTGAAGCTTTCTTT. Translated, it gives CASSGNRGRNTEAFF.

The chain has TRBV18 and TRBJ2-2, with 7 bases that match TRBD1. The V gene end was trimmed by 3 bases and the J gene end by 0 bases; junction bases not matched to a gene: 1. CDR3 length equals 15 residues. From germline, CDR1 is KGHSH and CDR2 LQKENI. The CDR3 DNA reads TGTGCCAGCTCACCGGACAGGACGAACACCGGGGAGCTGTTTTTT. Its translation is CASSPDRTNTGELFF.

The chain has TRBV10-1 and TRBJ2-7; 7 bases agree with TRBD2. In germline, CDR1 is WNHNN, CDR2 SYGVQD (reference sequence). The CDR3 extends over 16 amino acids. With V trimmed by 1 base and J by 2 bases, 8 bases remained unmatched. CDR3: CASSEFPAAGAYEQYF. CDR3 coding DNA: TGCGCCAGCAGTGAGTTCCCGGCTGCGGGGGCCTACGAGCAGTACTTC.